This T cell receptor beta chain appears in the sequencing data of a study of blood T cell repertoires in COVID-19. Study background: Collection of acute and convalescent COVID-19 samples took place in the United States, Italy and Spain. Sample material is recorded as cDNA or gDNA derived from T cells, B-cell-depleted T cells, or PBMCs.

CDR1 and CDR2 (germline): LNHDA, SQIVND (reference sequence). This CDR3 spans 18 amino acids. Trimming took 3 bases from V and 7 from J; bases not matched to a gene: 14. As originally analysed: Reference gene primer amplification gave nucleated cell count estimates. TCRdb's copy holds only in-frame clones and misses some; the assay was immunoSEQ multiplex PCR. The V and J calls and clone size come from that table; D and trimming were worked out from the DNA. The sample has 90,000 to 120,000 clones, 89% seen once. The sequence derives from a man aged 35-49 years with active or convalescent COVID-19. The chain employs TRBV19 and TRBJ1-5; 11 bases fit TRBD1. Sequencing input: peripheral blood. The CDR3 here is CASSIWTGGAWGGQPQHF. The CDR3 bases are TGTGCCAGTAGTATCTGGACAGGGGGCGCTTGGGGTGGACAGCCCCAGCATTTT.